This T cell receptor (beta chain) came from a study of T-cell memory formation after mild COVID-19. Findings and limits, study-wide: Pre-infection memory harbored some responding clones, suggesting cross-reactive memory joined.

TCRdb independently ran MiXCR on the 5' RACE reads; one entry per CDR3 protein. The sample contains roughly 120,000 distinct CDR3 sequences, around a sixth of which appear only once. This clonotype was observed a handful of times. The antigen remains unidentified. The length of the CDR3 is 13 residues. The germline V gene encodes CDR1 SNHLY and CDR2 FYNNEI. The ends were cut back, 1 base at V and 3 bases at J, with 6 bases in the middle. The sample consisted of PBMCs or a T cell subset sorted from them (not recorded which). This TCR came from an adult woman who had mild COVID-19 (a few samples of this study predate the infection). Cell type and time point are not known. The rearrangement joins TRBV2 to TRBJ2-5, with unresolved D. The CDR3 here is CASSEELKETQYF. In DNA form, the CDR3 reads TGTGCCAGCAGTGAAGAACTAAAAGAGACCCAGTACTTC.